In this sample, the clone carrying this TCR beta chain turned up many times. Its antigen is currently unknown. Trimming took 0 bases from V and 8 from J, leaving 5 bases between them. CDR3 size: 13 residues. CDR1 and CDR2 from the germline V gene are LGHDT and YNNKEL (reference sequence). Amplified regions were TCR beta CDR3 sequences from RNA transcripts. The HTBI set primed first-round TCR CDR3 RT-PCR. MiXCR was run by TCRdb on the multiplex PCR reads, yielding one entry per CDR3 protein. The table has fewer than 650,000 distinct CDR3 sequences, approximately 15% seen once. Clinical Activity Scores of at least 3, NOSPECS grades of at least 4 and durations under 3 months characterized ophthalmopathy patients. Uncontrolled infection, other autoimmune disease, pregnancy or lactation barred patients from enrollment. The data are from a study of T cells in Graves' hyperthyroidism and ophthalmopathy. The wider study: Before treatment of any kind, peripheral blood was taken at initial diagnosis.

Study observations and caveats: Ophthalmopathy was told apart from stable hyperthyroidism by a 13 V-J model.

The chain joins TRBV3-1 to TRBJ1-6; D uncertain. The TCR was taken from a woman younger than 30 with Graves' ophthalmopathy. Sequencing used blood. The CDR3 protein is CASSQDLYSPLHF. As DNA, the CDR3 is TGTGCCAGCAGCCAAGATCTTTATTCACCCCTCCACTTT.